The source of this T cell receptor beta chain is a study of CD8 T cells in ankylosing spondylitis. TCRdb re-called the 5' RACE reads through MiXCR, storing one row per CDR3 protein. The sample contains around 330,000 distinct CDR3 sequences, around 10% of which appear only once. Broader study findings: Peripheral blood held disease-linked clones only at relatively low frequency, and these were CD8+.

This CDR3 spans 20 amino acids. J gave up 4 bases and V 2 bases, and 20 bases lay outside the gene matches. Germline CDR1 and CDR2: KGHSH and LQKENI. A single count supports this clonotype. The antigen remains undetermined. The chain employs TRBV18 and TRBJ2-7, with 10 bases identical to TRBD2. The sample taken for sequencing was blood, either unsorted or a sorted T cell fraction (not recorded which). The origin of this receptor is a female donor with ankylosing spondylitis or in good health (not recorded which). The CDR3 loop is CASSPIGTSVRPSALYEQYF. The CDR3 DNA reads TGTGCCAGCTCACCAATCGGGACTAGCGTCAGACCTTCGGCTTTATACGAGCAGTACTTC.